The 16 T cell receptor beta chains below were found in one sample sequenced in a study of blood T cell repertoires in COVID-19. Generated by immunoSEQ multiplex PCR, the TCRdb table keeps only in-frame clones and is missing some. In the table there are under 75,000 clones, around 77% of which are singletons. The sequenced sample was peripheral blood. These receptor sequences come from a woman in her 70s with COVID-19, enrolled during active disease.

The V gene is TRBV27, the J gene TRBJ2-1; a weak D match, TRBD1 (6 bases). V gave up 2 bases and J gave up 9 bases, with 17 bases separating them. The germline V gene has CDR1 MNHEY and CDR2 SMNVEV (reference sequence). This CDR3 is built from 15 residues. Written as DNA, the CDR3 is TGTGCCAGCAGTTTAGGAACAGGGTGGGGTAGTGAGCAGTTCTTC. Protein: CASSLGTGWGSEQFF.

Here the CDR3 reads CASSFGLADTDTQYF. CDR3 DNA sequence: TGTGCCAGCAGCTTTGGACTAGCGGACACAGATACGCAGTATTTT. The rearrangement uses TRBV7-3 and TRBJ2-3, with TRBD2 matching 10 bases. The CDR3 length is 15 residues. Germline V CDR1 and CDR2: SGHTA, FQGTGA. V lost 3 bases, J lost 2 bases, and 2 bases stayed unmatched.

This clone appeared once. The chain joins TRBV5-4 to TRBJ2-5; a possible D gene is TRBD2 (6 bases). Germline assignment: CDR1 SGHNT and CDR2 YYREEE (reference sequence). Deletions cut 0 bases from V and 5 bases from J, with 11 bases between. CDR3 length: 14 residues. The CDR3 DNA reads as TGTGCCAGCAGCTTGGGGGGGAGGCCGGAGACCCAGTACTTC. Its translation: CASSLGGRPETQYF.

This chain connects TRBV15 to TRBJ2-3; the match to TRBD1 covers 10 bases. J was trimmed by 4 bases and V by 0 bases; bases with no gene match: 4. The V gene's germline CDR1 is LNHNV and CDR2 YYDKDF (reference sequence). The CDR3 is 16 amino acids. The CDR3 sequence: CATSRDPGQGPDTQYF. The CDR3 DNA follows: TGTGCCACCAGCAGAGACCCGGGACAGGGGCCAGATACGCAGTATTTT.

The chain couples TRBV7-9 to TRBJ2-7, with D tentatively TRBD2 (5 bases). In germline, CDR1 is SEHNR, CDR2 FQNEAQ (reference sequence). The ends were cut back, 1 base at V and 6 bases at J, with 13 bases in the middle. CDR3 size: 14 residues. Written as DNA, the CDR3 is TGTGCCAGCAGCTTAGTAGGTCTCGGAGGCGAGCAGTACGTC. This translates into CASSLVGLGGEQYV.

CDR3 in amino acids: CASSPPRGETQYF. In DNA, the CDR3 is TGTGCCAGCAGCCCTCCACGGGGGGAGACCCAGTACTTC. The rearrangement links TRBV6-2 or TRBV6-3 to TRBJ2-5, with D tentatively TRBD2 (6 bases). CDR3 length: 13 amino acids. The V gene lost 6 bases and the J gene lost 5 bases, with 13 bases spanning the gap. Germline assignment: CDR1 MNHEY and CDR2 SVGEGT.

The rearrangement links TRBV10-3 to TRBJ2-7; a possible D gene is TRBD2 (6 bases). Trimming pared 0 bases from V and 6 bases from J, leaving 15 bases between. The CDR3 is 15 residues long. Germline V lookup: CDR1 ENHRY, CDR2 SYGVKD. This chain's CDR3 is CAISESPVAGLEQYF. The CDR3 bases are TGTGCCATCAGTGAGTCCCCGGTTGCGGGGCTCGAGCAGTACTTC.

The chain couples TRBV25-1 to TRBJ1-4; D may be TRBD1 (6 bases). The germline gives CDR1 MGHDK, CDR2 SYGVNS. CDR3 size: 14 residues. V lost 8 bases and J lost 0, with 10 bases in between. In DNA form, the CDR3 reads TGTGCCAGCCGGGACACCTCAACTAATGAAAAACTGTTTTTT. Amino acids: CASRDTSTNEKLFF.

This chain connects TRBV15 to TRBJ2-1, with TRBD2 matching 10 bases. The CDR3 totals 16 residues. Germline loops: CDR1 LNHNV, CDR2 YYDKDF (reference sequence). The junction had 12 bases not matched to a gene; V was cut back by 5 bases and J by 8 bases. The CDR3 loop reads CATSQSGAGGSYEQFF. CDR3 DNA sequence: TGTGCCACCAGCCAGAGCGGAGCGGGGGGGTCTTATGAGCAGTTCTTC.

The chain links TRBV7-2 to TRBJ2-3, with D unclear. Germline V gene sequence: CDR1 SGHTA, CDR2 FQGNSA. The CDR3 consists of 13 residues. Trimming removed 6 bases from V and 6 bases from J, with 13 bases in between. The CDR3 region is CASRPNSVDTQYF. The DNA of the CDR3 is TGTGCCAGCAGGCCCAATAGTGTCGATACGCAGTATTTT. The full variable domain, rest sourced from reference TRBV7-2 and TRBJ2-3, is GAGVSQSPSNKVTEKGKDVELRCDPISGHTALYWYRQSLGQGLEFLIYFQGNSAPDKSGLPSDRFSAERTGGSVSTLTIQRTQQEDSAVYLCASRPNSVDTQYFGPGTRLTVL.

This clone has at least ten counts. The rearrangement joins TRBV27 to TRBJ1-1, with D perhaps TRBD1 (6 bases). Trimming left V 0 bases short and J 7 bases short, with 9 bases between. CDR1 and CDR2 from the germline V gene are MNHEY and SMNVEV (reference sequence). The CDR3 is 13 residues long. The CDR3 nucleotides are TGTGCCAGCAGTTTATCCAGGGGCCGTGAAGCTTTCTTT. Amino acids: CASSLSRGREAFF.

The V call is TRBV27, the J call TRBJ2-2, with TRBD1 as a possible D gene (6 bases). The CDR3 loop spans 14 amino acids. V gave up 2 bases and J gave up 6 bases, with 10 bases separating them. CDR1 and CDR2 (germline): MNHEY, SMNVEV (reference sequence). As DNA, the CDR3 is TGTGCCAGCAGTTTAAACAGGGTCCCCGGGGAGCTGTTTTTT. Translated: CASSLNRVPGELFF.

The chain has TRBV6-5 and TRBJ1-4; D gene unclear. The V gene lost 7 bases and the J gene lost 2 bases, with 11 bases spanning the gap. There are 14 residues in the CDR3. Looked up from germline, CDR1 is MNHEY and CDR2 is SVGAGI. CDR3 nucleotide sequence: TGTGCCAGCACCCCAAGCCCCACTAATGAAAAACTGTTTTTT. Its protein product is CASTPSPTNEKLFF.

The chain is built from TRBV4-1 and TRBJ2-3; 10 nucleotides match TRBD2. Trimming took 1 base from V and 1 from J; bases not matched to a gene: 8. Per the germline V gene, CDR1 is MGHRA and CDR2 is YSYEKL. The CDR3 is made up of 18 amino acids. The CDR3 sequence is CASSQVSLAGVGTDTQYF. The CDR3 DNA reads as TGCGCCAGCAGCCAAGTTTCCCTAGCGGGAGTGGGCACAGATACGCAGTATTTT.

Here the CDR3 reads CASTPVKREGEQYV. CDR3 nucleotide sequence: TGCGCCAGCACCCCGGTGAAGCGGGAGGGCGAGCAGTACGTC. The chain couples TRBV10-2 to TRBJ2-7; 10 bases fit TRBD2. Germline V gene sequence: CDR1 WSHSY, CDR2 SAAADI. The CDR3 is 14 residues long. With 7 bases clipped from V and 6 bases from J, the junction kept 9 bases outside the gene matches.

The J gene is TRBJ1-4, the V gene TRBV5-1; 10 nucleotides agree with TRBD1. The CDR3 loop spans 13 amino acids. Germline V gives CDR1 SGHRS, CDR2 YFSETQ. The V segment lost 7 bases and the J segment 10 bases; nucleotides outside the gene matches: 7. CDR3 DNA: TGCGCCAGCCGGGACAGGGGTGGGAGAAAACTGTTTTTT. It specifies CASRDRGGRKLFF.